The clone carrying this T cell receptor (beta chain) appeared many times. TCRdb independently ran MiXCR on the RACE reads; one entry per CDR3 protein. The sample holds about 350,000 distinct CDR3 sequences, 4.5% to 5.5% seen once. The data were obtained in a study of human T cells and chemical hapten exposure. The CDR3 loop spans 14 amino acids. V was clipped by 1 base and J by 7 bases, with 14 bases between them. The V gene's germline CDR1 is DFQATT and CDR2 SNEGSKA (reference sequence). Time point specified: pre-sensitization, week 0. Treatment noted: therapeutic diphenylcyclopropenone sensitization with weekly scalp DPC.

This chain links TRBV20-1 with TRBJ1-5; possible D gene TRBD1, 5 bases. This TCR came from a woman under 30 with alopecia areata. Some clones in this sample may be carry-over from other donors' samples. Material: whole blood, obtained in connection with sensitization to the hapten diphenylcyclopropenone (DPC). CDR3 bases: TGCAGTGCTAGAGGACACAGGCGGGAGCAGCCCCAGCATTTT. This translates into CSARGHRREQPQHF.